Below, one T cell receptor beta chain is given with its context. Antigen unknown. Method: immunoSEQ multiplex PCR; TCRdb's copy keeps in-frame clones and lacks some. The sample has about 2.3 million clones; less than 95% are singletons. The sample is drawn from a study of shared clonotypes between healthy human individuals. For the study at large: Plates per donor: three CD4 naive, three CD4 memory, two CD8 naive, one CD8 memory. General study points: Rarefaction gave evidence that sorted-subset sequencing remained incomplete despite large depth. Sharing across a handful of donors was seen in about 5% of naive CD4 clonotypes. Sequencing depth was expected to influence donor clonotype sharing.

CDR3 length equals 16 residues. The ends were cut back, 3 bases at V and 0 bases at J, with 12 bases in the middle. Germline V gene lookup returns CDR1 MDHEN and CDR2 SYDVKM. The specimen sequenced was naive CD4+ T cells from PBMCs. Subset defined: CD45RA+ positively selected. This chain connects TRBV28 to TRBJ1-3; no clear D. The sequence was collected from a man aged 18 to 35 in good health. Some clones in this sample may be carry-over from other donors' samples. In DNA form, the CDR3 reads TGTGCCAGCAGTTTTGGCAGCCAACACTCTGGAAACACCATATATTTT. Amino acids: CASSFGSQHSGNTIYF.